Here is one T cell receptor (beta chain) with its context. What antigen it recognizes has not been identified. Base qualities were left out, and no much larger clone turns up one base away. RNA was extracted using the RNeasy kit, and about 0.5 to 1 ug of the RNA was reverse transcribed with random hexamers. The immunoSEQ multiplex PCR assay, which covers 54 Vbeta and 13 Jbeta segments, was used to amplify TCR beta CDR3 regions. To correct PCR amplification bias, a synthetic template baseline was used for both primer optimization and computational correction. In the source study's methods: Reads were annotated to V, D and J genes per IMGT and analyzed with immunoSEQ Analyzer, keeping only productive sequences. Clonality was computed as one minus Shannon entropy normalized by log2 of the number of productive unique sequences. For each patient and control, public and private clones were evaluated among the 100 most prevalent clones. Clones were defined as Susac-specific if absent from the healthy and MS cohorts, from 1052 published viral clones and from other ImmuneACCESS disease sequences. TCRdb trimmed the raw reads at Q25, called clones with MiXCR and kept productive beta chains. Rows with one shared CDR3 protein collapse into an entry with the most common genes and DNA. In this record, the V and J calls reflect TCRdb's handling and not the investigators' own analysis. Across this sample there are 170,000 or so distinct CDR3 sequences, with approximately 95% seen only once. About 0.13% of the sample belongs to the ten largest clones.

The sample originates from a study of CD8 T cells in Susac syndrome (dated by TCRdb to between 2018 and 2021). In terms of the full investigation: Of the Susac syndrome patients who were sequenced, 5 or 6 had clinically active disease and roughly eight were in clinical remission. Repertoire sequencing was used to test whether CD8+ T cell activation and differentiation in Susac syndrome was antigen driven. At blood withdrawal, Susac syndrome patients were therapy-naive, treated with corticosteroids (with IVIg additionally given to some), or treated with IVIg alone. The full study reports these points: The TCR sequencing and HLA analysis was acknowledged to have included a relatively small number of individuals. The CD4+ T cell repertoire of patients with Susac syndrome showed no detectable clonal expansion.

The CDR3 has 15 amino acids, counting the end cysteine and phenylalanine. The kept DNA is CDR3 alone, 45 bases in frame from the first base. From the germline V gene (reference sequence), CDR1 is SEHNR and CDR2 is FQNEAQ. V and J are trimmed by 8 bases and 6 bases, and the gene matches miss 13 bases of the junction. Peripheral blood CD8+ and CD4+ T cells from healthy donors, Susac syndrome patients and multiple sclerosis patients were profiled by high-throughput TCR beta sequencing. The Susac syndrome patients fulfilled recently defined diagnostic criteria for definite or probable disease. Bulk CD8+ and CD4+ T cells were purified by magnetic negative isolation, whereas CD8+ TEMRA cells were enriched by FACS. Blood was collected in EDTA tubes and processed within 24 hours, with PBMCs isolated through density gradient centrifugation. PBMCs intended for TCR sequencing were cryopreserved in liquid nitrogen and thawed later in a water bath at 37 degrees C. A purity of at least 90% was achieved for sorted or isolated CD4+, CD8+ and CD8+ TEMRA cells.

The chain links TRBV7-9 with TRBJ2-3; a stretch of 8 junction bases matches TRBD2. This clonotype originated in a human donor with Susac syndrome. Sequencing input: CD4+ T cells from PBMCs. The CDR3 region: CASARRAGDGDTQYF. Read as DNA, the sequence is TGTGCCAGCGCTAGACGAGCGGGAGATGGGGATACGCAGTATTTT.